This passage covers 27 T cell receptor beta chains from one sample sequenced in a study of T cell responses to AZD1222 COVID-19 vaccine. Profiled with immunoSEQ multiplex PCR; TCRdb holds only in-frame clones, not every one. This table holds some 120,000 clones, roughly 91% found once. The starting material was peripheral blood, obtained on day 0 of MenACWY control vaccination. These receptors were obtained from an adult in good health.

The chain employs TRBV12-3 or TRBV12-4 and TRBJ2-1; D assignment may be TRBD1 or TRBD2 (5 bases each). CDR3 length equals 12 residues. As DNA, the CDR3 is TGTGCAGCAGGGACCCGGTACAATGAGCAGTTCTTC. Protein product: CAAGTRYNEQFF.

The rearrangement uses TRBV2 and TRBJ2-1; tentatively, D is TRBD2 (6 bases). Germline assignment: CDR1 SNHLY and CDR2 FYNNEI. The CDR3 has 15 residues. V was clipped by 6 bases and J by 3 bases, with 15 bases between them. In DNA, the CDR3 is TGTGCCAGCAGCCTTAGCGGTGCGGGCTACAATGAGCAGTTCTTC. Its translation: CASSLSGAGYNEQFF.

This sequence joins TRBV6-5 and TRBJ1-1; D remains unclear. Germline V gene sequence: CDR1 MNHEY, CDR2 SVGAGI. The CDR3 contains 13 residues. Between the trimmed V and J ends, which lost 6 bases and 0 bases, there was a span of 8 bases. CDR3 region: CASSLTVNTEAFF. CDR3 nucleotide sequence: TGTGCCAGCAGCCTGACGGTGAACACTGAAGCTTTCTTT.

The J gene is TRBJ2-7, the V gene TRBV6-7, with D unresolved. TRBV6-7 is an ORF for which the function is uncertain. V dropped 0 bases and J dropped 0 bases, with 21 bases sitting between them. This CDR3 comprises 19 residues. CDR3 protein: CASSYSFPGEPTSSYEQYF. The CDR3, as DNA: TGTGCCAGCAGTTACTCGTTCCCAGGAGAGCCAACGAGCTCCTACGAGCAGTACTTC.

This clone was recorded once. This chain links TRBV20-1 with TRBJ2-4, with D uncertain. CDR3 length equals 11 residues. Germline CDR1 is DFQATT and CDR2 is SNEGSKA (reference sequence). Trimming took off 6 bases at V and 7 bases at J, with 10 bases between the two ends. The CDR3 DNA is TGCAGTGCCAACCCAAGCAACATTCAGTACTTC. Encoded protein: CSANPSNIQYF.

The gene calls are TRBV2 and TRBJ2-3; D is uncertain. The germline V gene encodes CDR1 SNHLY and CDR2 FYNNEI. CDR3 size: 12 residues. With 4 bases removed from V and 2 bases from J, the gap between germline ends came to 4 bases. The CDR3 loop reads CASSGNTDTQYF. CDR3 sequence (DNA): TGTGCCAGCAGTGGGAACACAGATACGCAGTATTTT.

V and J are TRBV7-9 and TRBJ2-5, with D possibly matching TRBD2 (6 bases). The CDR3 has 16 residues. V lost 1 base, J lost 1 base, and 13 bases lay in between. Germline V gives CDR1 SEHNR, CDR2 FQNEAQ (reference sequence). The CDR3 loop is CASSLGWDSPQETQYF. For the CDR3, the DNA is TGTGCCAGCAGCTTAGGGTGGGACTCCCCCCAAGAGACCCAGTACTTC.

J is TRBJ1-2 and V is TRBV7-2, with 8 bases that match TRBD1. The CDR3 totals 13 residues. V lost 5 bases, J lost 5 bases, and 4 bases stayed unmatched. Germline CDR1 is SGHTA and CDR2 is FQGNSA. CDR3 nucleotide sequence: TGTGCCAGCAGCCCGGACAGGGATTATGGCTACACCTTC. Protein sequence: CASSPDRDYGYTF. Combining the CDR3 with reference TRBV7-2 and TRBJ1-2 gives the whole variable domain GAGVSQSPSNKVTEKGKDVELRCDPISGHTALYWYRQSLGQGLEFLIYFQGNSAPDKSGLPSDRFSAERTGGSVSTLTIQRTQQEDSAVYLCASSPDRDYGYTFGSGTRLTVV.

The rearrangement joins TRBV15 to TRBJ1-5; the D gene is possibly TRBD1 (6 bases). Germline CDR1 is LNHNV and CDR2 is YYDKDF (reference sequence). The CDR3 loop spans 14 amino acids. V shed 6 bases and J shed 1 base, with 10 bases lying between them. The CDR3 coding sequence is TGTGCCACCAGGGCGGGGGCGAGCAATCAGCCCCAGCATTTT. It translates to CATRAGASNQPQHF.

The chain recombines TRBV19 with TRBJ1-5; D may be TRBD1 (6 bases). Germline values: CDR1 LNHDA, CDR2 SQIVND (reference sequence). The V gene lost 4 bases and the J gene lost 9 bases, with 16 bases spanning the gap. The CDR3 has 14 residues. The CDR3 here is CASSTGQSETPQHF. The CDR3 coding sequence is TGTGCCAGTAGTACCGGACAGTCGGAAACGCCCCAGCATTTT.

This clone was observed a single time. The rearrangement uses TRBV21-1 and TRBJ2-7; TRBD2 is the table's D call, not checked against the DNA. TRBV21-1 is a pseudogene. The CDR3 totals 14 residues. CDR3: CASSKGEASYEQYF. For the CDR3, the DNA is TGTGCCAGCAGCAAAGGGGAGGCTTCCTACGAGCAGTACTTC.

The rearrangement joins TRBV27 to TRBJ2-7; D not certain. The CDR3 has 13 amino acids. Germline values: CDR1 MNHEY, CDR2 SMNVEV (reference sequence). V lost 5 bases, J lost 2 bases, and 10 bases lay in between. DNA for the CDR3: TGTGCCAGCAGTCTTGGGCCAGCCTACGAGCAGTACTTC. Protein: CASSLGPAYEQYF.

J is TRBJ1-6 and V is TRBV6-5; D is possibly TRBD1 (6 bases). Germline V gene data show CDR1 as MNHEY and CDR2 as SVGAGI. Trimming took off 0 bases at V and 9 bases at J, with 12 bases between the two ends. This CDR3 comprises 15 residues. The CDR3 coding sequence is TGTGCCAGCAGTTACTCCGGGACAATGGGTTCACCCCTCCACTTT. This sequence encodes CASSYSGTMGSPLHF.

This clone occurred once. The chain combines TRBV7-8 with TRBJ1-2; D might be TRBD1 (5 bases). Germline-derived CDR1 and CDR2 are SGHVS and FQNEAQ. V was pared by 5 bases and J by 2 bases, with 12 bases between. The CDR3 is made up of 14 amino acids. The CDR3 protein is CASSLSGPNYGYTF. CDR3 bases: TGTGCCAGCAGCCTCTCGGGGCCGAACTATGGCTACACCTTC.

The rearrangement links TRBV7-2 to TRBJ2-2, with a weak D call TRBD2 (5 bases). The V end lost 5 bases, the J end lost 8 bases, and 21 bases lay between the germline ends. Per germline, CDR1 SGHTA and CDR2 FQGNSA. This CDR3 is built from 16 residues. The CDR3 region has the DNA TGTGCCAGCAGCACCGGGGTTTACGGGCTATGGGGGGAGCTGTTTTTT. Translating it yields CASSTGVYGLWGELFF.

The gene calls are TRBV6-5 and TRBJ2-1; D gene ambiguous. Germline V CDR1 and CDR2: MNHEY, SVGAGI. The CDR3 sequence is 13 residues long. Trimming left V 6 bases short and J 1 base short, with 7 bases between. CDR3 loop: CASRLKSYNEQFF. The CDR3 DNA reads as TGTGCCAGCAGGCTTAAGTCCTACAATGAGCAGTTCTTC.

The chain couples TRBV9 to TRBJ2-7; 10 bases are shared with TRBD2. Unmatched junction bases numbered 9, after V lost 3 bases and J lost 6 bases. Germline loops: CDR1 SGDLS, CDR2 YYNGEE. This CDR3 comprises 15 residues. The chain's CDR3 is CASSGTSGTLGEQYF. The CDR3, as DNA: TGTGCCAGCAGCGGAACTAGCGGGACCCTTGGCGAGCAGTACTTC.

The chain links TRBV19 to TRBJ1-5; no firm D call. The V gene's germline CDR1 is LNHDA and CDR2 SQIVND (reference sequence). The V gene lost 3 bases and the J gene lost 6 bases, with 6 bases spanning the gap. The CDR3 is 12 amino acids. The CDR3 nucleotides are TGTGCCAGTAGTATCCGAGGTCAGCCCCAGCATTTT. Its protein is CASSIRGQPQHF.

The V and J genes are TRBV2 and TRBJ2-3; D gene unclear. With 8 bases removed from V and 3 bases from J, the gap between germline ends came to 12 bases. The CDR3 contains 13 residues. CDR1 is SNHLY, CDR2 FYNNEI, per germline. CDR3 region: CASAFVRTDTQYF. CDR3 nucleotides: TGTGCCAGCGCGTTTGTTCGGACAGATACGCAGTATTTT.

The V call is TRBV3-1 (or the pseudogene TRBV3-2), the J call TRBJ2-2; D not certain. The V gene lost 1 base and the J gene lost 7 bases, with 4 bases spanning the gap. The CDR3 spans 12 residues. Germline CDR1 LGHDT, CDR2 YNNKEL (reference sequence). Written as DNA, the CDR3 is TGTGCCAGCAGCCAAGTTGGCGGGGAGCTGTTTTTT. Encoded protein: CASSQVGGELFF.

V is TRBV27 and J is TRBJ2-2, with TRBD1 as a possible D gene (6 bases). V was cut by 7 bases and J by 6 bases, with 24 bases left in between. The CDR3 length is 17 residues. CDR1 is MNHEY, CDR2 SMNVEV, per germline (reference sequence). The CDR3 coding sequence is TGTGCCAGCACCCCAGACAGGACTCCCCGCGGACCCGGGGAGCTGTTTTTT. Its translation: CASTPDRTPRGPGELFF.

The rearrangement uses TRBV13 and TRBJ2-2; D unclear. CDR1 is PRHDT, CDR2 FYEKMQ, per germline (reference sequence). This CDR3 spans 15 amino acids. V lost 0 bases to trimming and J lost 5 bases, with 10 bases between them. CDR3 bases: TGTGCCAGCAGCTTAGGACGGACGTTGACCGGGGAGCTGTTTTTT. Protein sequence: CASSLGRTLTGELFF. Looking up the rest from reference TRBV13 and TRBJ2-2 gives the full variable domain: AAGVIQSPRHLIKEKRETATLKCYPIPRHDTVYWYQQGPGQDPQFLISFYEKMQSDKGSIPDRFSAQQFSDYHSELNMSSLELGDSALYFCASSLGRTLTGELFFGEGSRLTVL.

Turning to this clone: Other DNA variants within this sample encode the same CDR3. This chain uses TRBV5-6 with TRBJ2-7, with D tentatively TRBD1 (6 bases). This CDR3 contains 13 residues. Germline-derived CDR1 and CDR2 are SGHDT and YYEEEE. The V end lost 5 bases, the J end lost 2 bases, and 11 bases lay between the germline ends. The CDR3 bases are TGTGCCAGCAGTCGGACAGCAACCTACGAGCAGTACTTC. It is translated as CASSRTATYEQYF.

J is TRBJ2-2 and V is TRBV6-5, with a weak D call TRBD1 (5 bases). Germline V CDR1 and CDR2: MNHEY, SVGAGI. This CDR3 is built from 15 residues. V was pared by 3 bases and J by 3 bases, with 11 bases between. The CDR3 spells CASSYGQGYTGELFF. CDR3 DNA sequence: TGTGCCAGCAGTTATGGGCAGGGCTACACCGGGGAGCTGTTTTTT.

The rearrangement links TRBV15 to TRBJ1-5, with 9 bases that match TRBD1. The length of the CDR3 is 15 residues. V dropped 0 bases and J dropped 5; count of bases not matched to a gene: 2. CDR1 and CDR2 from the germline V gene are LNHNV and YYDKDF (reference sequence). CDR3 sequence (DNA): TGTGCCACCAGCAGAGAGACAGGGGGTTATCAGCCCCAGCATTTT. This gives the protein CATSRETGGYQPQHF.

The chain is built from TRBV6-6 and TRBJ2-7, with a tentative D call TRBD2 (6 bases). V was clipped by 6 bases and J by 0 bases, with 15 bases between them. In germline, CDR1 is MNHNY, CDR2 SVGAGI (reference sequence). This CDR3 spans 15 amino acids. DNA of the CDR3: TGTGCCAGCAGCCCTGCGAGCGGGTACTCCTACGAGCAGTACTTC. Translation gives CASSPASGYSYEQYF.

The rearrangement joins TRBV29-1 to TRBJ2-2; possibly TRBD1 for D (6 bases). V dropped 4 bases and J dropped 3 bases, with 15 bases sitting between them. Germline CDR1 SQVTM, CDR2 ANQGSEA. The CDR3 has 15 amino acids. The CDR3 loop reads CSVGGFRGDTGELFF. The DNA for the CDR3 is TGCAGCGTTGGGGGTTTCAGGGGAGACACCGGGGAGCTGTTTTTT.